The entry below describes one TCR beta chain. In the study's own analysis: Reference gene primer amplification in the assay estimated nucleated cell counts. Repertoires were generated with immunoSEQ multiplex PCR, while TCRdb's copy carries only in-frame clones and drops some. D and trimming come from the DNA, and the V and J calls and clone size come from that table. Counted here are some 150,000 clones, over 70% occurring once; the ten biggest clones make up 35% to 40%. The V gene lost 8 bases and the J gene lost 0 bases, with 15 bases spanning the gap. The CDR3 spans 14 residues. Germline V gene data show CDR1 as SQVTM and CDR2 as ANQGSEA. This entry comes from a study of blood T cell repertoires in COVID-19. Overall study context: PBMCs, B-cell-depleted T cells, or T cells were the source of the cDNA or gDNA that made up the material.

This sequence originates from a man aged 50 to 60 who had recovered from COVID-19. The sequenced sample consisted of peripheral blood. The chain uses TRBV29-1 and TRBJ2-3, with D possibly TRBD2 on 7 matching bases. The CDR3 sequence is CSSEGGSSTDTQYF. The CDR3 DNA reads TGCAGCTCGGAGGGGGGGTCAAGCACAGATACGCAGTATTTT.